This T cell receptor beta chain was observed in a study of control samples from healthy donors and cancer patients. Germline values: CDR1 SGHNT, CDR2 YYREEE (reference sequence). Trimming took 1 base from V and 2 from J; bases not matched to a gene: 5. CDR3 size: 16 residues. Libraries were prepared by immunoSEQ multiplex PCR; TCRdb keeps only in-frame clonotypes and omits some of them. The sample holds more than 35,000 clones, around four fifths seen once. The sequenced sample consisted of PBMCs. This chain uses TRBV5-4 with TRBJ2-3, with 9 bases lining up with TRBD1. The sequence was collected from a woman between 55 and 75 years old with lung cancer. CDR3 DNA: TGTGCCAGCAGCTTGCGGGGACAGGGCTTCACAGATACGCAGTATTTT. As protein: CASSLRGQGFTDTQYF.